Here is one T cell receptor (beta chain) with its context. Its cognate antigen is unknown. Primers for the PCR totalled 60 Vbeta and 13 Jbeta. Generated by immunoSEQ multiplex PCR, the TCRdb table keeps only in-frame clones and is missing some. There are 90,000 to 95,000 clones in the sample; more than 65% occur only once, and roughly 1.3% lies in the top ten. These data originate in a study of cytomegalovirus exposure and HLA in healthy donors. Findings and caveats of the study: It emerged from a later analysis that several of the most significant clusters appeared to be linked to common viral pathogens. Rates of TCR association differed by HLA locus in a later analysis, with DRB1 highest and HLA-C lowest.

Material: PBMCs. This receptor was taken from a girl aged 2-10 years in good health and CMV-seropositive.

The CDR3: CASNGSGGNQPQHF. CDR3 coding DNA: TGCGCCAGCAACGGGTCGGGTGGCAATCAGCCCCAGCATTTT. This sequence joins TRBV23-1 and TRBJ1-5; D unclear. TRBV23-1 is an ORF, and what it does is uncertain. This CDR3 spans 14 amino acids. The germline V and J ends were trimmed by 7 bases and 2 bases, with 12 bases remaining between them.